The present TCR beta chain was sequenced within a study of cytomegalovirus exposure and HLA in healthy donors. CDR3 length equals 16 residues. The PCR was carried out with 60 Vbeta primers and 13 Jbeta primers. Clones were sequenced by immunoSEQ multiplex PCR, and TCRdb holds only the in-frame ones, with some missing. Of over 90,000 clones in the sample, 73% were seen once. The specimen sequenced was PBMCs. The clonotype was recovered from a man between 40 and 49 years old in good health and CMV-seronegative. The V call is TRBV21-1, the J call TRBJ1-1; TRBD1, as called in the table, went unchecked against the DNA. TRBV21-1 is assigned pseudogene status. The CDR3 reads CASSLGTGKMNTEAFF. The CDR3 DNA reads TGTGCCAGCAGCCTTGGGACAGGGAAAATGAACACTGAAGCTTTCTTT.